A selection of T cell receptor beta chains follows, all from one sample in a study of shared clonotypes between healthy human individuals. The table came from immunoSEQ multiplex PCR; TCRdb's copy has only in-frame clones and leaves some out. The sample shows approximately 940,000 clones, approximately 76% of them seen only once. The sample taken for sequencing was memory CD4+ T cells sorted from blood. Receptors originate from a man aged 18 to 30 in good health. CDR3s include the opening cysteine and the closing phenylalanine or tryptophan. D genes are given only for firm matches. A clone size is listed for some rows: how often the clone was seen (once, few, many), or a class if it is expanded.

size,J,V,D,CDR3,DNA
many,TRBJ2-5,TRBV5-4,TRBD2,CASSSVGGRQETQYF,TGTGCCAGCAGCTCGGTGGGGGGGAGACAAGAGACCCAGTACTTC
NA,TRBJ2-1,TRBV6-1,NA,CASSEPGIQSNEQFF,TGTGCCAGCAGTGAACCCGGGATCCAAAGCAATGAGCAGTTCTTC
few,TRBJ2-7,TRBV5-6,NA,CASSLVGFPYEQYF,TGTGCCAGCAGCTTGGTAGGGTTCCCCTACGAGCAGTACTTC
NA,TRBJ2-7,TRBV4-1,NA,CASSQVRDEQYF,TGCGCCAGCAGCCAAGTACGCGACGAGCAGTACTTC
NA,TRBJ1-3,TRBV5-1,NA,CASSLAQGGSGNTIYF,TGCGCCAGCAGCTTGGCACAGGGAGGATCGGGAAACACCATATATTTT
NA,TRBJ1-5,TRBV30,NA,CAWSRDNSNQPQHF,TGTGCCTGGAGTAGGGACAATAGCAATCAGCCCCAGCATTTT
NA,TRBJ2-3,TRBV29-1,NA,CSVALSTDTQYF,TGCAGCGTTGCCCTTAGCACAGATACGCAGTATTTT
NA,TRBJ1-4,TRBV30,NA,CALPGRDNEKLFF,TGTGCCTTACCGGGACGGGATAATGAAAAACTGTTTTTT
NA,TRBJ2-7,TRBV9,NA,CASSPEGFGSEQYF,TGTGCCAGCAGCCCTGAGGGGTTCGGGTCCGAGCAGTACTTC
NA,TRBJ1-1,TRBV18,NA,CASSSANTEAFF,TGTGCCAGCTCATCTGCGAACACTGAAGCTTTCTTT
NA,TRBJ2-1,TRBV28,NA,CASSPGLGEQFF,TGTGCCAGCTCGCCGGGGCTTGGGGAGCAGTTCTTC
NA,TRBJ2-5,TRBV11-2,TRBD1,CASSLEGRQGRETQYF,TGTGCCAGCAGCTTAGAGGGGCGACAGGGCCGGGAGACCCAGTACTTC
NA,TRBJ1-1,TRBV25-1,TRBD1,CASSVKGATEAFF,TGTGCCAGCAGTGTGAAGGGGGCCACTGAAGCTTTCTTT
NA,TRBJ2-2,TRBV9,TRBD2,CASSAQSSGSVGELFF,TGTGCCAGCAGCGCCCAGAGCAGCGGGAGTGTCGGGGAGCTGTTTTTT
NA,TRBJ2-2,TRBV10-3,NA,CAISDSGEGGELFF,TGTGCCATCAGTGACTCAGGGGAAGGCGGGGAGCTGTTTTTT
once,TRBJ2-7,TRBV6-1,TRBD2,CASSEDGGLAAEQYF,TGTGCCAGCAGTGAAGATGGTGGACTAGCGGCCGAGCAGTACTTC
NA,TRBJ1-5,TRBV6-1,NA,CASSEADNQPQHF,TGTGCCAGCAGTGAAGCAGACAATCAGCCCCAGCATTTT
NA,TRBJ1-5,TRBV18,NA,CASSPPGGVNQPQHF,TGTGCCAGCTCACCTCCCGGGGGTGTCAATCAGCCCCAGCATTTT
NA,TRBJ2-3,TRBV14,TRBD2,CASSQGGGRISTDTQYF,TGTGCCAGCAGCCAAGGGGGGGGACGGATTAGCACAGATACGCAGTATTTT
NA,TRBJ1-2,TRBV6-1,NA,CATRYGDGFGYTF,TGTGCCACCAGATACGGGGATGGGTTTGGCTACACCTTC
NA,TRBJ2-2,TRBV30,TRBD1,CAWSRQGFTGELFF,TGTGCCTGGAGCAGACAGGGTTTCACCGGGGAGCTGTTTTTT
few,TRBJ1-3,TRBV30,NA,CAWSVGVSGNTIYF,TGTGCCTGGAGTGTGGGTGTCTCTGGAAACACCATATATTTT
NA,TRBJ2-2,TRBV5-6,TRBD2,CASSLGPGGTGELFF,TGTGCCAGCAGCTTGGGTCCGGGGGGGACCGGGGAGCTGTTTTTT
NA,TRBJ2-6,TRBV11-2,TRBD1,CASSSWDRGNSGANVLTF,TGTGCCAGCAGCTCCTGGGACAGGGGGAACTCTGGGGCCAACGTCCTGACTTTC
NA,TRBJ1-2,TRBV14,NA,CASSHAGFYGYTF,TGTGCCAGCAGCCATGCAGGGTTCTATGGCTACACCTTC
NA,TRBJ2-7,TRBV7-8,NA,CASSLEGGNYEQYF,TGTGCCAGCAGCTTAGAGGGGGGCAACTACGAGCAGTACTTC
NA,TRBJ2-1,TRBV6-1,NA,CASSEGSNRDYFPFF,TGTGCCAGCAGTGAAGGCTCGAACAGGGACTATTTTCCGTTCTTC
NA,TRBJ2-3,TRBV6-1,TRBD2,CASMSREGRTDTQYF,TGTGCCAGCATGTCACGGGAGGGCCGTACAGATACGCAGTATTTT
NA,TRBJ2-7,TRBV5-1,TRBD1,CASSYLPGTGDSLEQYF,TGCGCCAGCAGCTACCTTCCCGGGACAGGGGATAGTCTCGAGCAGTACTTC
NA,TRBJ2-7,TRBV10-3,NA,CATQPGAGYEQYF,TGTGCCACCCAACCAGGGGCAGGTTACGAGCAGTACTTC
NA,TRBJ2-7,TRBV7-2,NA,CASSLDGAGIYEQYF,TGTGCCAGCAGCTTAGATGGCGCGGGAATCTACGAGCAGTACTTC
NA,TRBJ2-7,TRBV28,NA,CASSRPATYEQYF,TGTGCCAGCAGTAGGCCAGCTACCTACGAGCAGTACTTC
NA,TRBJ2-3,TRBV19,TRBD2,CASSRATSGRATDTQYF,TGTGCCAGTAGTAGGGCAACCAGCGGGAGGGCCACAGATACGCAGTATTTT
NA,TRBJ2-6,TRBV18,TRBD2,CASSPPAGAGANVLTF,TGTGCCAGCTCACCACCAGCGGGGGCTGGGGCCAACGTCCTGACTTTC
NA,TRBJ1-1,TRBV18,TRBD1,CASSPPAGGANTEAFF,TGTGCCAGCTCACCCCCGGCAGGGGGGGCGAACACTGAAGCTTTCTTT
NA,TRBJ1-1,TRBV28,NA,CASTGTQGGNTEAFF,TGTGCCAGTACCGGGACGCAAGGGGGTAACACTGAAGCTTTCTTT